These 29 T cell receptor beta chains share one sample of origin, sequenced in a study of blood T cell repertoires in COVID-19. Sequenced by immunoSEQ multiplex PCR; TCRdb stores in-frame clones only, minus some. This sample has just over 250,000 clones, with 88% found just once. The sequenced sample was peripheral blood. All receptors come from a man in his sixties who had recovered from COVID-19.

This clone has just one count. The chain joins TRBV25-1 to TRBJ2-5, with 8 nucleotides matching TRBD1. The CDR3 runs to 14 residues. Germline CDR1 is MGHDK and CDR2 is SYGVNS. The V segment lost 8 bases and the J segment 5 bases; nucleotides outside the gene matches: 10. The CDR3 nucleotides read TGTGCCAGCCGCCCGACAGGGGCGGGGGAGACCCAGTACTTC. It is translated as CASRPTGAGETQYF.

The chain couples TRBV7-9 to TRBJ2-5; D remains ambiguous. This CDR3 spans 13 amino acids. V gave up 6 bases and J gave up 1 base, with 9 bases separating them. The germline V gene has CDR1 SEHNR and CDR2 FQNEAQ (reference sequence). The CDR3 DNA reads TGTGCCAGCAGTCAGGTCCCCCAAGAGACCCAGTACTTC. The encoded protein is CASSQVPQETQYF. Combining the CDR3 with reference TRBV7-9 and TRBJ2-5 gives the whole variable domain DTGVSQNPRHKITKRGQNVTFRCDPISEHNRLYWYRQTLGQGPEFLTYFQNEAQLEKSRLLSDRFSAERPKGSFSTLEIQRTEQGDSAMYLCASSQVPQETQYFGPGTRLLVL.

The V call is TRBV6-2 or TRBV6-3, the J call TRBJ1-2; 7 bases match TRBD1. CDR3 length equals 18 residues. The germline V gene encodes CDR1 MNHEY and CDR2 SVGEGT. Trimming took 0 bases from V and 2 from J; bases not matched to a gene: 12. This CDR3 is CASSYSGGREMSNYGYTF. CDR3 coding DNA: TGTGCCAGCAGTTACTCAGGGGGCCGGGAGATGAGCAACTATGGCTACACCTTC.

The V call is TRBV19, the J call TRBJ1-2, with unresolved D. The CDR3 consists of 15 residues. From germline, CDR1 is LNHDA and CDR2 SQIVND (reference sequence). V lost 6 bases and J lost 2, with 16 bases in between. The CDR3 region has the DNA TGTGCCAGTAGAGGCACCCACACAGAAAACTATGGCTACACCTTC. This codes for CASRGTHTENYGYTF. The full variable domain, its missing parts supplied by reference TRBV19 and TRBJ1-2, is DGGITQSPKYLFRKEGQNVTLSCEQNLNHDAMYWYRQDPGQGLRLIYYSQIVNDFQKGDIAEGYSVSREKKESFPLTVTSAQKNPTAFYLCASRGTHTENYGYTFGSGTRLTVV.

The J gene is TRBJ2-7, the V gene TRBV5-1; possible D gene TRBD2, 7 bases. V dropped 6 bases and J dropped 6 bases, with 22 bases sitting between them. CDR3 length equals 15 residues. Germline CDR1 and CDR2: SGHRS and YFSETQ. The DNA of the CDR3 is TGCGCCAGCAAACCTTCCGGGGGGCAGGGCGGCGAGCAGTACTTC. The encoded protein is CASKPSGGQGGEQYF.

This chain's CDR3 is CASSYHRETGELFF. In DNA form, the CDR3 reads TGTGCCAGCAGCTATCACAGGGAAACCGGGGAGCTGTTTTTT. This sequence joins TRBV4-2 and TRBJ2-2; D is perhaps TRBD1 (6 bases). The germline V gene encodes CDR1 LGHNA and CDR2 YNFKEQ. CDR3 length equals 14 residues. Trimming stripped 5 bases from V and 5 bases from J, with 12 bases between.

DNA for the CDR3: TGTGCCAGCAGCTTAGGGCGTAGGAGCTCCTACGAGCAGTACTTC. This gives the protein CASSLGRRSSYEQYF. The V and J genes are TRBV11-2 and TRBJ2-7, with D uncertain. This CDR3 contains 15 residues. Germline CDR1 reads SGHAT; CDR2 reads FQNNGV. With 1 base removed from V and 0 bases from J, the gap between germline ends came to 10 bases.

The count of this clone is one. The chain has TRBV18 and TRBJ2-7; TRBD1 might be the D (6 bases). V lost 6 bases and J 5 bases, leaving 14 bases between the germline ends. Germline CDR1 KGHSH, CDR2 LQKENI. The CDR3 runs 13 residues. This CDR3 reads CASSQSDRHEQYF. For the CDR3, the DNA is TGTGCCAGCTCCCAGTCGGACAGACACGAGCAGTACTTC.

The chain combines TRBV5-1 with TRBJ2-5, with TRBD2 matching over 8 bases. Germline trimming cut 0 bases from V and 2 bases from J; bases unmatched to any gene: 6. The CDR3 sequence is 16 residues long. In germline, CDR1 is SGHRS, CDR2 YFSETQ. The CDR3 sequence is CASSLARAGGQETQYF. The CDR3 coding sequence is TGCGCCAGCAGCTTGGCTCGGGCGGGGGGACAAGAGACCCAGTACTTC.

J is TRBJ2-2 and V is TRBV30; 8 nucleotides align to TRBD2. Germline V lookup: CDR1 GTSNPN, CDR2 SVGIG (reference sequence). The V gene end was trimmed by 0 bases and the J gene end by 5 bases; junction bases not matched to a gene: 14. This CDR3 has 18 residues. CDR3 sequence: CAWSVARGGVMGTGELFF. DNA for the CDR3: TGTGCCTGGAGTGTAGCTCGGGGGGGCGTAATGGGAACCGGGGAGCTGTTTTTT.

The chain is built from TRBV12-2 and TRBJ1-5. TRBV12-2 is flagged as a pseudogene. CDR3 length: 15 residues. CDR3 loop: CASRLREDSNQPQHF. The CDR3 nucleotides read TGTGCAAGTCGCTTACGAGAGGATAGCAATCAGCCCCAGCATTTT.

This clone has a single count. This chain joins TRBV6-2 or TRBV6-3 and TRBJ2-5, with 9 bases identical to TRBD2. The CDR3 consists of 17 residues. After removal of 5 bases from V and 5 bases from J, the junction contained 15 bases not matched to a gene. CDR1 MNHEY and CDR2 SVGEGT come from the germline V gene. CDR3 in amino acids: CASSAPASGEVSETQYF. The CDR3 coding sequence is TGTGCCAGCAGTGCTCCGGCTAGCGGGGAGGTTTCGGAGACCCAGTACTTC.

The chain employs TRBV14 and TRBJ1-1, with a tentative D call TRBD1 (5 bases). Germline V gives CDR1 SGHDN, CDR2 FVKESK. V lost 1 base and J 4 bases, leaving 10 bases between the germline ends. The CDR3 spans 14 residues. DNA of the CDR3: TGTGCCAGCAGCCAAGGTCGGGGGATCACTGAAGCTTTCTTT. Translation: CASSQGRGITEAFF. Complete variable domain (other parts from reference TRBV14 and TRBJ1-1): EAGVTQFPSHSVIEKGQTVTLRCDPISGHDNLYWYRRVMGKEIKFLLHFVKESKQDESGMPNNRFLAERTGGTYSTLKVQPAELEDSGVYFCASSQGRGITEAFFGQGTRLTVV.

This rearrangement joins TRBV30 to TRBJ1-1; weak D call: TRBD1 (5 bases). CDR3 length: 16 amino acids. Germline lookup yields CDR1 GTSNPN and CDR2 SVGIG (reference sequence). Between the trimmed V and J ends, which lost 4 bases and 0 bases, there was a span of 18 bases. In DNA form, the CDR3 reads TGTGCCTGGAAAGATTATATAGGGGTCATGAACACTGAAGCTTTCTTT. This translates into CAWKDYIGVMNTEAFF.

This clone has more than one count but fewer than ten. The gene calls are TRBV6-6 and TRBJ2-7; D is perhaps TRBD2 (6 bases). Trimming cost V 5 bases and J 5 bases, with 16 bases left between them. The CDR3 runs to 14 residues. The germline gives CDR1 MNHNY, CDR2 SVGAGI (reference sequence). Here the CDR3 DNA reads TGTGCCAGCAGTCCCCGTGGCGGGGCGAACGAGCAGTACTTC. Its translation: CASSPRGGANEQYF.

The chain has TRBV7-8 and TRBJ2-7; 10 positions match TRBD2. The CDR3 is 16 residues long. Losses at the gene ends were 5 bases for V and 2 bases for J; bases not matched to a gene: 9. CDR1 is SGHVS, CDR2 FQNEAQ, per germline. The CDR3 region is CASSRERGGGAYEQYF. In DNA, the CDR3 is TGTGCCAGCAGCCGAGAGCGGGGGGGCGGGGCCTACGAGCAGTACTTC. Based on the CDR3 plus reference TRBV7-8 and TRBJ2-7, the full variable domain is GAGVSQSPRYKVAKRGQDVALRCDPISGHVSLFWYQQALGQGPEFLTYFQNEAQLDKSGLPSDRFFAERPEGSVSTLKIQRTQQEDSAVYLCASSRERGGGAYEQYFGPGTRLTVT.

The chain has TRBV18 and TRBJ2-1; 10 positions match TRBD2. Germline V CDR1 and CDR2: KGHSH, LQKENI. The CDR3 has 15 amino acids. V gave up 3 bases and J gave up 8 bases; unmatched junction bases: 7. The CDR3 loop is CASSPKLAGRDEQFF. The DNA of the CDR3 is TGTGCCAGCTCACCGAAACTAGCGGGGAGGGATGAGCAGTTCTTC.

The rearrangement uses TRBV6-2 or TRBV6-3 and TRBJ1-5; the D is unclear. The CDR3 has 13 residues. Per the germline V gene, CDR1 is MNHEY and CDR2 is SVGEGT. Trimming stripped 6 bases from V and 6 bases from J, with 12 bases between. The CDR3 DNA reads TGTGCCAGCAGCTTTTGGACTAGTCAGCCCCAGCATTTT. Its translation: CASSFWTSQPQHF.

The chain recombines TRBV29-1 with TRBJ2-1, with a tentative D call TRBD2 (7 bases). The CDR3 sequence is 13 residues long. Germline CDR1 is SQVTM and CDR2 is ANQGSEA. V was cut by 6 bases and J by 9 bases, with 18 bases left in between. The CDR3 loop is CSVGGQGTGEQFF. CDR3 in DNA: TGCAGCGTGGGGGGGCAGGGTACGGGTGAGCAGTTCTTC.

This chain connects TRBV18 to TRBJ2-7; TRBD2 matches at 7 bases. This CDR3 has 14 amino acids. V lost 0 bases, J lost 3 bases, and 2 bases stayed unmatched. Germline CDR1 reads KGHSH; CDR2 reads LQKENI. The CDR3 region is CASSPPSGGYEQYF. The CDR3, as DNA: TGTGCCAGCTCACCACCGTCGGGGGGCTACGAGCAGTACTTC. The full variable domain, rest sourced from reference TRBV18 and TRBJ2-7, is NAGVMQNPRHLVRRRGQEARLRCSPMKGHSHVYWYRQLPEEGLKFMVYLQKENIIDESGMPKERFSAEFPKEGPSILRIQQVVRGDSAAYFCASSPPSGGYEQYFGPGTRLTVT.

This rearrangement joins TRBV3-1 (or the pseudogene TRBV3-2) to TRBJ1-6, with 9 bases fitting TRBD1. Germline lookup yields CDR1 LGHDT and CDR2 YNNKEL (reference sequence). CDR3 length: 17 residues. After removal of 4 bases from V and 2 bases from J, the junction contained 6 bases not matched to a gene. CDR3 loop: CASSRQTGGTYNSPLHF. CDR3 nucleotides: TGTGCCAGCAGCCGGCAAACAGGGGGCACCTATAATTCACCCCTCCACTTT.

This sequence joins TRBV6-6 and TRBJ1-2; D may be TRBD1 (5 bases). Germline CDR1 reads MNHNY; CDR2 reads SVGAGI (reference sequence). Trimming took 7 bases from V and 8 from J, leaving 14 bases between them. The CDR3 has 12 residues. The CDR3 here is CASTRGEGGYTF. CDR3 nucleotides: TGTGCCAGCACTCGAGGGGAGGGCGGCTACACCTTC.

The CDR3 nucleotides read TGTGCCAGCACCCAAATGCGGGGAGAGACCCAGTACTTC. Its protein product is CASTQMRGETQYF. The V gene is TRBV12-3 or TRBV12-4, the J gene TRBJ2-5, with a tentative D call TRBD2 (6 bases). V dropped 7 bases and J dropped 4 bases, with 13 bases sitting between them. The CDR3 spans 13 residues.

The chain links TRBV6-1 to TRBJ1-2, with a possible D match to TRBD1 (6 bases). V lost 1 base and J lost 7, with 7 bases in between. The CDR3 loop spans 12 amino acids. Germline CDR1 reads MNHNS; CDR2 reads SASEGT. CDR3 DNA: TGTGCCAGCAGTGAAGTCAGGGGTGGCTACACCTTC. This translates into CASSEVRGGYTF.

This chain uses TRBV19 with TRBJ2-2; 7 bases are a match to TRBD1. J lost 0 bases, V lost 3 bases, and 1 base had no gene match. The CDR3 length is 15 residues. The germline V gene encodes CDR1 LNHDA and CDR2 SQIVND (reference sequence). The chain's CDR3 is CASSIQGANTGELFF. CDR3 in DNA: TGTGCCAGTAGTATTCAGGGGGCGAACACCGGGGAGCTGTTTTTT.

The CDR3 protein is CASSVEAGSTDTQYF. CDR3 nucleotides: TGTGCCAGCAGCGTCGAAGCGGGCAGCACAGATACGCAGTATTTT. This chain connects TRBV9 to TRBJ2-3; possibly TRBD2 for D (6 bases). Trimming removed 2 bases at V and 0 bases at J, with 10 bases between. Germline values: CDR1 SGDLS, CDR2 YYNGEE. The CDR3 is made up of 15 amino acids.

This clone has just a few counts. CDR3 amino acids: CASSVAFRGMNTEAFF. The CDR3 nucleotides read TGTGCCAGCAGCGTAGCCTTCAGGGGTATGAACACTGAAGCTTTCTTT. The chain has TRBV9 and TRBJ1-1; maybe TRBD1 (6 bases). The germline gives CDR1 SGDLS, CDR2 YYNGEE. Trimming took 0 bases from V and 0 from J, leaving 12 bases between them. CDR3 size: 16 residues.

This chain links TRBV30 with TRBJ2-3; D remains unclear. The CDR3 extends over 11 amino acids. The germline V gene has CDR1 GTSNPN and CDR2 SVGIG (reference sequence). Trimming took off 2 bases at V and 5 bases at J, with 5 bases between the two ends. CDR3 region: CAWSPQDTQYF. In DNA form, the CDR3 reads TGTGCCTGGAGTCCCCAAGATACGCAGTATTTT.

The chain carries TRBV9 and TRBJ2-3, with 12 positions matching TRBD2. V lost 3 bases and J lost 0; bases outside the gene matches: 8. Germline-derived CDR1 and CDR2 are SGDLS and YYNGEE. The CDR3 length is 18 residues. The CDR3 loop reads CASSAPSSGGASTDTQYF. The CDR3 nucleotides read TGTGCCAGCAGCGCCCCTTCTAGCGGGGGGGCTAGCACAGATACGCAGTATTTT.